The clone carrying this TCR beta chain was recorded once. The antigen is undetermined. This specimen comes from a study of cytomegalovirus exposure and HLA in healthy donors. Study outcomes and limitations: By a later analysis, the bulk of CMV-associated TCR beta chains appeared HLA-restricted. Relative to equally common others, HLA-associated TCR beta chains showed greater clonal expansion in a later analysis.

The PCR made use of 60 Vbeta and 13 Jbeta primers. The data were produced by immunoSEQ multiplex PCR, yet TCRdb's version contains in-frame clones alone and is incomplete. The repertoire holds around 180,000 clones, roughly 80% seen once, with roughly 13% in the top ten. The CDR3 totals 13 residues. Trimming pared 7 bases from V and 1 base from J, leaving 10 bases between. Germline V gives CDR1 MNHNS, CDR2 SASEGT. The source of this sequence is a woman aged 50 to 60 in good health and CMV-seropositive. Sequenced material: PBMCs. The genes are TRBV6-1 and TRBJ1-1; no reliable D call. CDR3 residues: CASNVERNTEAFF. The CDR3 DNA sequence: TGTGCCAGCAATGTAGAAAGGAACACTGAAGCTTTCTTT.